There are many counts of the clone carrying this TCR beta chain. Its antigen is unidentified. The second PCR ran about 7 to 12 cycles with a sample-barcoded 5' primer and J-beta primers. TCRdb re-derived calls from the 5' RACE reads in MiXCR, one entry per CDR3 protein. The data contain some 1.6 million distinct CDR3 sequences, roughly 30% of them singletons. The record originates from a study of blood T cells in healthy people across ages. General observations from the study: The long-lived group displayed more naive CD4+ cells, plus higher diversity, than the aged donors did.

This CDR3 is 14 amino acids long. Germline values: CDR1 SGHTA, CDR2 FQGNSA. The V gene lost 5 bases and the J gene lost 1 base, with 11 bases spanning the gap. The sequence came from a woman under 40 in good health. The source material was blood. The chain is built from TRBV7-2 and TRBJ2-5; perhaps TRBD1 as D (5 bases). The CDR3 is CASSPSGSQETQYF. The CDR3 nucleotides are TGTGCCAGCAGCCCTTCAGGGTCCCAAGAGACCCAGTACTTC.